Listed here are 32 T cell receptor beta chains from one sample, sequenced in a study of shared clonotypes between healthy human individuals. Sequencing used immunoSEQ multiplex PCR; TCRdb keeps in-frame clones, though not all of them. The sample contains over 300,000 clones, 80% to 90% of which appear only once. The source material was memory CD8+ T cells sorted from blood. Indicated subset: CD45RO+ cells pooled with CCR7-negative TemRA cells. These receptor sequences come from a man between 18 and 29 years old in good health.

The table lists this clone with a count of one. The chain employs TRBV14 and TRBJ1-3; D gene uncertain. The V and J ends lost 5 bases and 0 bases respectively, with 11 bases between them. The length of the CDR3 is 15 residues. Looked up from germline, CDR1 is SGHDN and CDR2 is FVKESK. This CDR3 reads CASSDYLDSGNTIYF. In DNA, the CDR3 is TGTGCCAGCAGCGATTACCTTGACTCTGGAAACACCATATATTTT.

V and J are TRBV7-9 and TRBJ2-3; D not certain. Germline CDR1 and CDR2: SEHNR and FQNEAQ (reference sequence). The length of the CDR3 is 13 residues. V was pared by 2 bases and J by 6 bases, with 9 bases between. The DNA of the CDR3 is TGTGCCAGCAGCTTAAACTCGAGGGATACGCAGTATTTT. Residues: CASSLNSRDTQYF. Using reference TRBV7-9 and TRBJ2-3 for the parts outside the CDR3, the full variable domain is DTGVSQNPRHKITKRGQNVTFRCDPISEHNRLYWYRQTLGQGPEFLTYFQNEAQLEKSRLLSDRFSAERPKGSFSTLEIQRTEQGDSAMYLCASSLNSRDTQYFGPGTRLTVL.

V usage is TRBV7-6 and J usage is TRBJ1-2; maybe TRBD1 (6 bases). Germline V gene lookup returns CDR1 SGHVS and CDR2 FNYEAQ. CDR3 length: 17 amino acids. The V end was cut by 5 bases, the J end by 4 bases, with 23 bases between. The CDR3 is CASSLTTLRYRVYGYTF. The CDR3 DNA follows: TGTGCCAGCAGCCTAACGACTCTTAGATACAGGGTCTATGGCTACACCTTC.

The chain has TRBV5-1 and TRBJ1-1; D ambiguous. This CDR3 has 12 residues. CDR1 and CDR2 from the germline V gene are SGHRS and YFSETQ. V lost 0 bases to trimming and J lost 8 bases, with 8 bases between them. As DNA, the CDR3 is TGCGCCAGCAGCTTGGCCGGGAGCGAAGCTTTCTTT. Amino acids: CASSLAGSEAFF.

The V and J genes are TRBV7-9 and TRBJ2-3; D not resolved. The V end lost 2 bases, the J end lost 4 bases, and 4 bases lay between the germline ends. The CDR3 is made up of 12 amino acids. CDR1 and CDR2 (germline): SEHNR, FQNEAQ (reference sequence). CDR3 amino acids: CASSLMADTQYF. The CDR3, as DNA: TGTGCCAGCAGCTTAATGGCAGATACGCAGTATTTT.

The chain employs TRBV10-3 and TRBJ1-1; D is perhaps TRBD1 (6 bases). The CDR3 is 17 residues long. The V end lost 0 bases, the J end lost 4 bases, and 18 bases lay between the germline ends. Germline V lookup: CDR1 ENHRY, CDR2 SYGVKD. CDR3 sequence: CAISESIVGARGTEAFF. CDR3 coding DNA: TGTGCCATCAGTGAGTCGATTGTGGGGGCGCGGGGCACTGAAGCTTTCTTT.

This clone was seen a handful of times. At one of its ends the junction is not consistent with the germline gene, which may arise from a read error. The rearrangement joins TRBV7-7 to TRBJ2-5; 12 bases are shared with TRBD2. The CDR3 consists of 17 residues. CDR1 is SSHAT and CDR2 is FNYEAQ in the germline V gene (reference sequence). The CDR3 DNA reads as TGTGCTAGCAGCTTAGCGCTAGCGGGAGGGCCCCAAGAGACCCAGTACTTC. Its translation is CASSLALAGGPQETQYF.

The chain couples TRBV11-2 to TRBJ1-1; D not resolved. This CDR3 spans 13 amino acids. V lost 1 base, J lost 12 bases, and 15 bases lay in between. Germline CDR1 SGHAT, CDR2 FQNNGV. The CDR3 nucleotides are TGTGCCAGCAGCTTAGGCGACGGCCCCAAAACTTTCTTT. Its translation: CASSLGDGPKTFF. Drawing the rest from reference TRBV11-2 and TRBJ1-1, the complete variable domain is EAGVAQSPRYKIIEKRQSVAFWCNPISGHATLYWYQQILGQGPKLLIQFQNNGVVDDSQLPKDRFSAERLKGVDSTLKIQPAKLEDSAVYLCASSLGDGPKTFFGQGTRLTVV.

The chain recombines TRBV7-6 with TRBJ2-7; a weak D match, TRBD2 (5 bases). From germline, CDR1 is SGHVS and CDR2 FNYEAQ. The V and J ends lost 5 bases and 3 bases respectively, with 17 bases between them. The CDR3 contains 15 residues. DNA for the CDR3: TGTGCCAGCAGCCACGGGCCGGGGAATGGCTACGAGCAGTACTTC. It is translated as CASSHGPGNGYEQYF.

V is TRBV7-6 and J is TRBJ2-5; the D gene is possibly TRBD1 (5 bases). Germline assignment: CDR1 SGHVS and CDR2 FNYEAQ. V was cut by 0 bases and J by 2 bases, with 10 bases left in between. The CDR3 consists of 15 residues. For the CDR3, the DNA is TGTGCCAGCAGCTTAGCTCCCGGACAACAAGAGACCCAGTACTTC. It translates to CASSLAPGQQETQYF. Combining the CDR3 with reference TRBV7-6 and TRBJ2-5 gives the whole variable domain GAGVSQSPRYKVTKRGQDVALRCDPISGHVSLYWYRQALGQGPEFLTYFNYEAQQDKSGLPNDRFSAERPEGSISTLTIQRTEQRDSAMYRCASSLAPGQQETQYFGPGTRLLVL.

The chain employs TRBV7-9 and TRBJ2-7; D gene unclear. This CDR3 is built from 13 residues. Trimming shortened V by 5 bases and J by 6 bases, and 14 bases separated the two germline ends. CDR1 and CDR2 from the germline V gene are SEHNR and FQNEAQ (reference sequence). This chain's CDR3 is CASSRASRFEQYF. In nucleotides, the CDR3 is TGTGCCAGCAGCCGCGCCTCCAGGTTCGAGCAGTACTTC. Filled out from reference TRBV7-9 and TRBJ2-7, the complete variable domain reads DTGVSQNPRHKITKRGQNVTFRCDPISEHNRLYWYRQTLGQGPEFLTYFQNEAQLEKSRLLSDRFSAERPKGSFSTLEIQRTEQGDSAMYLCASSRASRFEQYFGPGTRLTVT.

The genes are TRBV6-1 and TRBJ1-5; 7 bases match TRBD1. Germline loops: CDR1 MNHNS, CDR2 SASEGT. The CDR3 length is 17 residues. V lost 2 bases and J lost 7; bases outside the gene matches: 14. The CDR3 region has the DNA TGTGCCAGCAGTGAACCCTTAAGGGGGCTGATGGAGCAGCCCCAGCATTTT. It encodes CASSEPLRGLMEQPQHF.

The rearrangement links TRBV2 to TRBJ1-3; D not resolved. V was cut by 4 bases and J by 3 bases, with 4 bases left in between. The CDR3 sequence is 12 residues long. Germline V CDR1 and CDR2: SNHLY, FYNNEI. The CDR3 loop reads CASSGLGNTIYF. In DNA, the CDR3 is TGTGCCAGCAGTGGGCTTGGAAACACCATATATTTT.

This rearrangement joins TRBV7-8 to TRBJ2-7; TRBD1 agrees at 7 bases. With V trimmed by 4 bases and J by 7 bases, 13 bases remained unmatched. The CDR3 totals 15 residues. Per germline, CDR1 SGHVS and CDR2 FQNEAQ. The CDR3 DNA reads as TGTGCCAGCAGCTCCCCGGGACAGCGCTGCCCGGAGCAGTACTTC. Translation gives CASSSPGQRCPEQYF.

The CDR3 DNA follows: TGTGCCAGCAGCTTAGTTGAGGGGCCGCACTATGGCTACACCTTC. This codes for CASSLVEGPHYGYTF. The chain recombines TRBV7-9 with TRBJ1-2; D possibly corresponds to TRBD1 (5 bases). Trimming pared 1 base from V and 3 bases from J, leaving 12 bases between. The CDR3 covers 15 residues. Germline assignment: CDR1 SEHNR and CDR2 FQNEAQ (reference sequence).

The V call is TRBV5-4, the J call TRBJ2-1, with TRBD2 as a possible D gene (6 bases). Germline V gene data show CDR1 as SGHNT and CDR2 as YYREEE (reference sequence). V was pared by 4 bases and J by 7 bases, with 15 bases between. This CDR3 has 14 amino acids. CDR3 coding DNA: TGTGCCAGCAGCACCGGACTACCTTTAAATGAGCAGTTCTTC. Translated: CASSTGLPLNEQFF.

The CDR3 is CASNHGNEQFF. In DNA, the CDR3 is TGTGCCAGTAACCATGGGAATGAGCAGTTCTTC. The genes are TRBV19 and TRBJ2-1; the D is unclear. Germline loops: CDR1 LNHDA, CDR2 SQIVND (reference sequence). The CDR3 totals 11 residues. V shed 7 bases and J shed 7 bases, with 8 bases lying between them.

The chain carries TRBV28 and TRBJ2-7; possible D gene TRBD1, 5 bases. The CDR3 spans 14 residues. V gave up 2 bases and J gave up 1 base, with 9 bases separating them. CDR1 is MDHEN and CDR2 is SYDVKM in the germline V gene. The CDR3 sequence: CASSLGHLSYEQYF. The CDR3, as DNA: TGTGCCAGCAGTTTAGGACATCTTTCCTACGAGCAGTACTTC.

The chain links TRBV9 to TRBJ2-1; maybe TRBD1 (6 bases). Germline loops: CDR1 SGDLS, CDR2 YYNGEE. The CDR3 loop spans 15 amino acids. Trimming shortened V by 4 bases and J by 4 bases, and 15 bases separated the two germline ends. The CDR3 reads CASSQRDITYNEQFF. Here the CDR3 DNA reads TGTGCCAGCAGCCAAAGGGACATTACATACAATGAGCAGTTCTTC.

The rearrangement links TRBV2 to TRBJ2-7; D perhaps matches TRBD2 (5 bases). In germline, CDR1 is SNHLY, CDR2 FYNNEI. The germline V and J ends were trimmed by 1 base and 5 bases, with 12 bases remaining between them. The CDR3 contains 14 residues. CDR3 amino acids: CASSEVGAEDEQYF. The CDR3 nucleotides are TGTGCCAGCAGTGAAGTGGGAGCAGAGGACGAGCAGTACTTC.

The V gene is TRBV9, the J gene TRBJ2-2, with 8 bases identical to TRBD1. Germline V gene sequence: CDR1 SGDLS, CDR2 YYNGEE. V was clipped by 8 bases and J by 5 bases; unmatched bases: 8. The CDR3 is made up of 14 amino acids. Here the CDR3 DNA reads TGTGCCAGTGGACAGGGAAGGAGAACCGGGGAGCTGTTTTTT. Translated, it gives CASGQGRRTGELFF.

This chain connects TRBV11-2 to TRBJ1-1; D gene unclear. Germline CDR1 is SGHAT and CDR2 is FQNNGV. Trimming cost V 4 bases and J 7 bases, with 10 bases left between them. CDR3 length equals 12 residues. The CDR3 region has the DNA TGTGCCAGCAGCTACGAGGGCAGTGAAGCTTTCTTT. Its translation is CASSYEGSEAFF.

V is TRBV6-1 and J is TRBJ1-2; D ambiguous. Per the germline V gene, CDR1 is MNHNS and CDR2 is SASEGT. The CDR3 contains 17 residues. Trimming shortened V by 3 bases and J by 0 bases, and 17 bases separated the two germline ends. The CDR3 nucleotides read TGTGCCAGCAGTGATACTCTAAGGGCAGGCTCTAACTATGGCTACACCTTC. It codes for CASSDTLRAGSNYGYTF.

This chain connects TRBV28 to TRBJ1-2; D is perhaps TRBD1 (6 bases). CDR1 is MDHEN and CDR2 is SYDVKM in the germline V gene. V lost 8 bases and J 4 bases, leaving 14 bases between the germline ends. This CDR3 is 13 amino acids long. CDR3 protein: CASQGGLSYGYTF. For the CDR3, the DNA is TGTGCCAGCCAAGGGGGACTCTCCTATGGCTACACCTTC.

This clone was seen just once. V usage is TRBV19 and J usage is TRBJ2-5; 7 nucleotides match TRBD2. Germline lookup yields CDR1 LNHDA and CDR2 SQIVND (reference sequence). J was trimmed by 4 bases and V by 4 bases; bases with no gene match: 3. CDR3 size: 13 residues. DNA of the CDR3: TGTGCCAGTAGTACGAGCGGGGTAGAGACCCAGTACTTC. Its translation: CASSTSGVETQYF.

The chain links TRBV6-5 to TRBJ2-7, with D possibly matching TRBD1 (5 bases). From germline, CDR1 is MNHEY and CDR2 SVGAGI. V lost 4 bases to trimming and J lost 4 bases, with 14 bases between them. This CDR3 spans 14 amino acids. The CDR3 region has the DNA TGTGCCAGCAGTTCCGCCGCAGGGAAGTACGAGCAGTACTTC. This sequence encodes CASSSAAGKYEQYF.

The rearrangement joins TRBV15 to TRBJ2-5, with D hard to call. Germline values: CDR1 LNHNV, CDR2 YYDKDF (reference sequence). The germline V and J ends were trimmed by 8 bases and 5 bases, with 15 bases remaining between them. The CDR3 runs to 13 residues. The chain's CDR3 is CATGSRVRETQYF. The CDR3 coding sequence is TGTGCCACCGGTTCAAGGGTACGGGAGACCCAGTACTTC.

This rearrangement joins TRBV11-2 to TRBJ2-7; D gene uncertain. This CDR3 contains 13 residues. Deletions cut 1 base from V and 6 bases from J, with 10 bases between. Per germline, CDR1 SGHAT and CDR2 FQNNGV. CDR3 bases: TGTGCCAGCAGCTTAGCGCTATCCGGCGAGCAGTACTTC. Its translation is CASSLALSGEQYF. Looking up the rest from reference TRBV11-2 and TRBJ2-7 gives the full variable domain: EAGVAQSPRYKIIEKRQSVAFWCNPISGHATLYWYQQILGQGPKLLIQFQNNGVVDDSQLPKDRFSAERLKGVDSTLKIQPAKLEDSAVYLCASSLALSGEQYFGPGTRLTVT.

The V call is TRBV27, the J call TRBJ1-5; D perhaps matches TRBD1 (6 bases). Germline-derived CDR1 and CDR2 are MNHEY and SMNVEV (reference sequence). This CDR3 has 15 residues. Trimming left V 3 bases short and J 7 bases short, with 16 bases between. This chain's CDR3 is CASSFPGARGQPQHF. The CDR3 DNA reads TGTGCCAGCAGTTTCCCAGGGGCCCGGGGGCAGCCCCAGCATTTT.

This clone was detected once. The chain joins TRBV27 to TRBJ2-5; TRBD2 aligns across 7 bases. The end of the DNA aligns better with TRBJ2-7, so the J call may be wrong. The CDR3 consists of 13 residues. The germline V gene encodes CDR1 MNHEY and CDR2 SMNVEV (reference sequence). The CDR3 loop is CASSWGGNYEQYF. In DNA form, the CDR3 reads TGTGCCAGCAGTTGGGGGGGGAACTACGAGCAGTACTTC.

This sequence joins TRBV30 and TRBJ1-5, with D possibly TRBD1 on 5 matching bases. The V end lost 2 bases, the J end lost 7 bases, and 15 bases lay between the germline ends. The CDR3 has 14 amino acids. Germline CDR1 and CDR2: GTSNPN and SVGIG (reference sequence). The CDR3 DNA reads as TGTGCCTGGAGTCGGACGGGTCGGGGGCAGCCCCAGCATTTT. It specifies CAWSRTGRGQPQHF.

This chain links TRBV11-2 with TRBJ2-2, with D perhaps TRBD2 (5 bases). V lost 5 bases and J 9 bases, leaving 19 bases between the germline ends. Germline CDR1 and CDR2: SGHAT and FQNNGV. This CDR3 has 15 residues. The CDR3: CASSTRRTGKRELFF. In nucleotides, the CDR3 is TGTGCCAGCAGCACGAGAAGGACGGGGAAGCGGGAGCTGTTTTTT.